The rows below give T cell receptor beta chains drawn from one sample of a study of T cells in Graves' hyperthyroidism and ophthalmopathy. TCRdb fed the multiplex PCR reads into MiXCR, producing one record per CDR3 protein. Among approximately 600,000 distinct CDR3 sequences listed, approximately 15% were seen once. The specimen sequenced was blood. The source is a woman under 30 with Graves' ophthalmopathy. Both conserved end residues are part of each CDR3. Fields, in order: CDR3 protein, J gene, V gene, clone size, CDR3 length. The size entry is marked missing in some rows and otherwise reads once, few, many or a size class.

cdr3_aa: CSARSTSGAGDEQFF
j_call: TRBJ2-1
v_call: TRBV20-1
clone_size: many
cdr3_length: 15

cdr3_aa: CSAREVSGRPIWMSYEQYF
j_call: TRBJ2-7
v_call: TRBV20-1
clone_size: .
cdr3_length: 19

cdr3_aa: CASSLGPSGSETQYF
j_call: TRBJ2-5
v_call: TRBV7-9
clone_size: many
cdr3_length: 15

cdr3_aa: CASSYSRGAEPLHF
j_call: TRBJ1-6
v_call: TRBV6-5
clone_size: many
cdr3_length: 14

cdr3_aa: CASSDAVAGGPSTDTQYF
j_call: TRBJ2-3
v_call: TRBV2
clone_size: many
cdr3_length: 18

cdr3_aa: CASSTRDTFVGELFF
j_call: TRBJ2-2
v_call: TRBV19
clone_size: .
cdr3_length: 15

cdr3_aa: CGTGPVYNEQFF
j_call: TRBJ2-1
v_call: TRBV29-1
clone_size: .
cdr3_length: 12

cdr3_aa: CASSFIFGDNEQFF
j_call: TRBJ2-1
v_call: TRBV11-2
clone_size: many
cdr3_length: 14

cdr3_aa: CSVDRTGEETQYF
j_call: TRBJ2-5
v_call: TRBV29-1
clone_size: few
cdr3_length: 13

cdr3_aa: CASSMEWASGSDEQYF
j_call: TRBJ2-7
v_call: TRBV12-3/TRBV12-4
clone_size: many
cdr3_length: 16

cdr3_aa: CSVEDGSGTYNEQFF
j_call: TRBJ2-1
v_call: TRBV29-1
clone_size: many
cdr3_length: 15

cdr3_aa: CASTPSGRHNEQFF
j_call: TRBJ2-1
v_call: TRBV28
clone_size: many
cdr3_length: 14

cdr3_aa: CASSLDDRRDTQYF
j_call: TRBJ2-3
v_call: TRBV5-1
clone_size: few
cdr3_length: 14

cdr3_aa: CASSLRDRAVVGELFF
j_call: TRBJ2-2
v_call: TRBV13
clone_size: .
cdr3_length: 16

cdr3_aa: CASSLVSGGVGELFF
j_call: TRBJ2-2
v_call: TRBV5-1
clone_size: once
cdr3_length: 15

cdr3_aa: CAWSIPTWGSTEAFF
j_call: TRBJ1-1
v_call: TRBV30
clone_size: .
cdr3_length: 15

cdr3_aa: CASSEGIWGYTF
j_call: TRBJ1-2
v_call: TRBV2
clone_size: .
cdr3_length: 12

cdr3_aa: CASSYELLDTDTQYF
j_call: TRBJ2-3
v_call: TRBV6-2/TRBV6-3
clone_size: many
cdr3_length: 15

cdr3_aa: CATLVGNGYTF
j_call: TRBJ1-2
v_call: TRBV6-1
clone_size: few
cdr3_length: 11

cdr3_aa: CASSQEIRVKGPGELFF
j_call: TRBJ2-2
v_call: TRBV4-1
clone_size: .
cdr3_length: 17

cdr3_aa: CASSQRLLYTGELFF
j_call: TRBJ2-2
v_call: TRBV3-1
clone_size: many
cdr3_length: 15

cdr3_aa: CAWNEGYNEQFF
j_call: TRBJ2-1
v_call: TRBV30
clone_size: few
cdr3_length: 12

cdr3_aa: CASGRSGTGFDTQYF
j_call: TRBJ2-3
v_call: TRBV12-5
clone_size: few
cdr3_length: 15

cdr3_aa: CASSFSSGGGRDEQFF
j_call: TRBJ2-1
v_call: TRBV7-2
clone_size: .
cdr3_length: 16

cdr3_aa: CSVPTKELYNEQFF
j_call: TRBJ2-1
v_call: TRBV29-1
clone_size: .
cdr3_length: 14

cdr3_aa: CSASLGVGGGISNTGELFF
j_call: TRBJ2-2
v_call: TRBV20-1
clone_size: few
cdr3_length: 19

cdr3_aa: CASSYRVGEKLFF
j_call: TRBJ1-4
v_call: TRBV7-9
clone_size: .
cdr3_length: 13

cdr3_aa: CAISATPGLTYEQYF
j_call: TRBJ2-7
v_call: TRBV10-3
clone_size: many
cdr3_length: 15

cdr3_aa: CASAPPGTFFSSYNEQFF
j_call: TRBJ2-1
v_call: TRBV27
clone_size: many
cdr3_length: 18

cdr3_aa: CASSYGFEQFF
j_call: TRBJ2-1
v_call: TRBV6-6
clone_size: many
cdr3_length: 11

cdr3_aa: CASSHFAGKTKDTQYF
j_call: TRBJ2-3
v_call: TRBV4-1
clone_size: many
cdr3_length: 16

cdr3_aa: CASSLAGHLPNSEQYF
j_call: TRBJ2-7
v_call: TRBV5-1
clone_size: many
cdr3_length: 16

cdr3_aa: CASSQECPDTGELFF
j_call: TRBJ2-2
v_call: TRBV3-1
clone_size: .
cdr3_length: 15

cdr3_aa: CASSLRRGTGQETQYF
j_call: TRBJ2-5
v_call: TRBV12-3/TRBV12-4
clone_size: many
cdr3_length: 16

cdr3_aa: CSAPDFSNQPQHF
j_call: TRBJ1-5
v_call: TRBV20-1
clone_size: few
cdr3_length: 13

cdr3_aa: CASTNVGRAGNTEAFF
j_call: TRBJ1-1
v_call: TRBV19
clone_size: few
cdr3_length: 16

cdr3_aa: CASSGEGQENTEAFF
j_call: TRBJ1-1
v_call: TRBV2
clone_size: many
cdr3_length: 15

cdr3_aa: CASSLVPGPTEAFF
j_call: TRBJ1-1
v_call: TRBV7-9
clone_size: .
cdr3_length: 14

cdr3_aa: CASSGVSGHSYEQYF
j_call: TRBJ2-7
v_call: TRBV19
clone_size: many
cdr3_length: 15

cdr3_aa: CASSQDVAQPQHF
j_call: TRBJ1-5
v_call: TRBV4-2
clone_size: many
cdr3_length: 13